The T cell receptor beta chain under discussion was sequenced for a study of response to subunit inactivated influenza vaccine. Points from the study as a whole: A suggestion made by the authors is that each seasonal influenza vaccination recruits few new T cells.

V lost 5 bases and J lost 1; bases outside the gene matches: 13. This CDR3 spans 18 amino acids. Germline V gene data show CDR1 as SGHVS and CDR2 as FQNEAQ. TCRdb redid the calling of the RT-PCR reads with MiXCR, one entry per CDR3 protein. There are just under 250,000 distinct CDR3 sequences in the sample; 10% to 15% occur only once, and 7.8% lies in the top ten. This clonotype has a count of ten or more. Its antigen is unknown. The genes are TRBV7-8 and TRBJ2-2, with TRBD2 matching over 7 bases. The receptor's source is a man aged 50-59 years who received an inactivated influenza vaccine. Sequences were derived from non-naive T cells sorted from PBMCs, sampled around 15 days before vaccination. The CDR3 protein is CASSPWQGGGGNTGELFF. The CDR3 nucleotides read TGTGCCAGCAGCCCCTGGCAGGGAGGCGGGGGGAACACCGGGGAGCTGTTTTTT.